A selection of T cell receptor beta chains follows, all from one sample in a study of blood T cell repertoires in COVID-19. Only in-frame clones appear in the TCRdb table, and some are missing; sequencing was by immunoSEQ multiplex PCR. In the table there are about 280,000 clones, roughly four fifths of which are singletons. The sample taken for sequencing was PBMCs or T cells enriched from blood (not recorded which). Receptor source: a man aged 35 to 55 who had been exposed to COVID-19. Each CDR3 is given with its conserved first and last residue. D genes are given only for firm matches. Only part of the rows carry a size: once, few, many, or a class if the clone is expanded.

clone_size d_call cdr3_length j_call v_call cdr3_nt cdr3_aa
once NA 15 TRBJ1-2 TRBV11-2 TGTGCCAGCAGCTTAAGTGACGGAGCTAACTATGGCTACACCTTC CASSLSDGANYGYTF
NA NA 15 TRBJ2-2 TRBV7-2 TGTGCCAGCAGCTTCAACCGGGGAAACACCGGGGAGCTGTTTTTT CASSFNRGNTGELFF
NA NA 13 TRBJ2-1 TRBV6-1 TGTGCCAGCAGTGAACCTAGTACTTATGAGCAGTTCTTC CASSEPSTYEQFF
NA NA 15 TRBJ2-3 TRBV5-1 TGCGCCAGCAGCTTGGGCGGGACCGACACAGATACGCAGTATTTT CASSLGGTDTDTQYF
NA NA 15 TRBJ2-2 TRBV12-5 TGTGCTAGTGGTTTGGTACATGGGGGCAACGGGGAGCTGTTTTTT CASGLVHGGNGELFF
NA TRBD1 16 TRBJ2-7 TRBV4-2 TGTGCCAGCAGCCAAGACGGGAACAGGGGCCGGTACGAGCAGTACTTC CASSQDGNRGRYEQYF
once TRBD2 16 TRBJ2-5 TRBV4-2 TGTGCCAGCAGCCGTAGGTTGGTAGCGGGAGAAGAGACCCAGTACTTC CASSRRLVAGEETQYF
NA TRBD2 15 TRBJ2-6 TRBV5-1 TGCGCCAGCACTCGGGGGGGCTCTGGGGCCAACGTCCTGACTTTC CASTRGGSGANVLTF
NA TRBD1 15 TRBJ2-2 TRBV27 TGTGCCAGCAGAGGCGGACAGGTCGTCACCGGGGAGCTGTTTTTT CASRGGQVVTGELFF
NA NA 13 TRBJ1-6 TRBV30 TGTGCCTGGAATACAGGGAGAAGTTCACCCCTCCACTTT CAWNTGRSSPLHF
NA NA 12 TRBJ2-7 TRBV12-3/TRBV12-4 TGTGCCAGCAGTTTCCGGGGCTACGAGCAGTACTTC CASSFRGYEQYF
NA NA 14 TRBJ2-7 TRBV7-9 TGTGCCAGCAGCTTAGCCCCGGGGACCTACGAGCAGTACTTC CASSLAPGTYEQYF
NA NA 13 TRBJ1-5 TRBV29-1 TGCAGCGTTGGTGGGGGGATCGGGCAGCCCCAGCATTTT CSVGGGIGQPQHF
NA NA 15 TRBJ2-3 TRBV5-1 TGCGCCAGCACCTTCTTAGGGGCTGGGCAAGATACGCAGTATTTT CASTFLGAGQDTQYF
NA TRBD2 20 TRBJ2-7 TRBV19 TGTGCCAGTAGTATAGATGGGACTAGCGGGAGTTCATTTACGAACTACGAGCAGTACTTC CASSIDGTSGSSFTNYEQYF
NA TRBD1 14 TRBJ1-4 TRBV5-1 TGCGCCAGCAGCACCCAGACAGGGGCGAAAAAACTGTTTTTT CASSTQTGAKKLFF
NA TRBD1 14 TRBJ1-2 TRBV25-1 TGTGCCAGCAGTGTACAGGGGGGGTTTGATGGCTACACCTTC CASSVQGGFDGYTF
NA NA 12 TRBJ1-1 TRBV2 TGTGCCAGCGACAGAGAGAACACTGAAGCTTTCTTT CASDRENTEAFF
NA NA 13 TRBJ2-3 TRBV7-9 TGTGCCAGCAGCCTTAGCGGATTTTTTACGCAGTATTTT CASSLSGFFTQYF
NA TRBD1 12 TRBJ2-3 TRBV6-2/TRBV6-3 TGTGCCAGCAGTTCGACAGGGGTCACGCAGTATTTT CASSSTGVTQYF
NA NA 12 TRBJ1-1 TRBV29-1 TGCAGCGTTGGTGGGCCTCTCATAGGCGCTTTCTTT CSVGGPLIGAFF
NA NA 11 TRBJ2-2 TRBV11-3 TGTGCCAGCAGCGTTCGCGGGGAGCTGTTTTTT CASSVRGELFF
few NA 12 TRBJ2-7 TRBV7-8 TGTGCCAGCAGCTGGGACAACTACGAGCAGTACTTC CASSWDNYEQYF
NA NA 13 TRBJ2-3 TRBV14 TGTGCCAGCAGCCAAGATCGTTCGGGTACGCAGTATTTT CASSQDRSGTQYF
NA TRBD2 17 TRBJ2-7 TRBV27 TGTGCCAGCAGTTCCACAGGACTAGCGTCCTACTCCTACGAGCAGTACTTC CASSSTGLASYSYEQYF
NA TRBD2 14 TRBJ2-1 TRBV10-2 TGCGCCAGCAGCCCGGGACTATCCCTCCCTGAGCAGTTCTTC CASSPGLSLPEQFF
NA NA 14 TRBJ2-6 TRBV27 TGTGCCAGTCTGTCCCGGGCTGGGGCCAACGTCCTGACTTTC CASLSRAGANVLTF
NA TRBD2 16 TRBJ2-1 TRBV7-3 TGTGCCAGCAGCCCTATGGGGCCCCGCGGGGGGTTAGAGCAGTTCTTC CASSPMGPRGGLEQFF
NA TRBD2 15 TRBJ2-1 TRBV19 TGTGCCAGTAGTGATTGGGGGAGGGCCGGCAATGAGCAGTTCTTC CASSDWGRAGNEQFF
NA NA 15 TRBJ1-2 TRBV7-8 TGTGCCAGCAGCTTAGTCAGGGGCACGACTTATGGCTACACCTTC CASSLVRGTTYGYTF
NA NA 12 TRBJ2-1 TRBV5-5 TGTGCCAGCAGCTTGCCCGACAATGAGCAGTTCTTC CASSLPDNEQFF
NA TRBD1 14 TRBJ2-2 TRBV29-1 TGCAGCGTAGCGGGACAGGGGGCAACCGGGGAGCTGTTTTTT CSVAGQGATGELFF
NA NA 16 TRBJ2-6 TRBV21-1 TGTGCCAGCAGCGCTACAGGGGCGGGAGGGGCCAACGTCCTGACTTTC CASSATGAGGANVLTF
NA NA 12 TRBJ1-3 TRBV6-5 TGTGCCAGCACCGAGGCCGGAAACACCATATATTTT CASTEAGNTIYF
once TRBD1 16 TRBJ1-4 TRBV7-9 TGTGCCAGCACCAAATCAGGGGGCCCAGTTAATGAAAAACTGTTTTTT CASTKSGGPVNEKLFF
NA NA 15 TRBJ2-7 TRBV5-1 TGCGCCAGCAGCTTGGCTGGCGGGGGCAGCTACGAGCAGTACTTC CASSLAGGGSYEQYF
NA TRBD2 14 TRBJ2-1 TRBV2 TGTGCCAGCAAGACGGGAGGTCTTGTGGATGAGCAGTTCTTC CASKTGGLVDEQFF
NA TRBD2 15 TRBJ2-7 TRBV30 TGTGCCTGGAGTGTACCCCCAGCGGGAGTTTACGAGCAGTACTTC CAWSVPPAGVYEQYF
NA NA 16 TRBJ2-1 TRBV6-5 TGTGCCAGCAGTTACCTGGCCCCTCCGCCCCCTCATGAGCAGTTCTTC CASSYLAPPPPHEQFF
NA NA 15 TRBJ1-1 TRBV7-2 TGTGCCAGCAGCTTAGGAATTATCACCCTCGGGGAAGCTTTCTTT CASSLGIITLGEAFF
NA NA 15 TRBJ1-2 TRBV9 TGTGCCAGCAGCCCCCAGACAGAGGCTAACTATGGCTACACCTTC CASSPQTEANYGYTF
NA TRBD1 14 TRBJ2-7 TRBV5-4 TGTGCCAGCAGCCGTACGGCGACAGGGAATGAGCAGTACTTC CASSRTATGNEQYF
NA NA 16 TRBJ2-7 TRBV19 TGTGCCAGTAGTATTTCCGAGGACATACTAATCTACGAGCAGTACTTC CASSISEDILIYEQYF
NA NA 16 TRBJ1-2 TRBV9 TGTGCCAGCAGCGTAACAGTTAAACCAACCAGGGGAGGCTACACCTTC CASSVTVKPTRGGYTF
NA TRBD1 12 TRBJ2-7 TRBV29-1 TGCAGCGCCGGGACAGAAGTCCACGAGCAGTACTTC CSAGTEVHEQYF
few TRBD2 14 TRBJ2-3 TRBV5-5 TGTGCCAGCAGCTTAGAAGCGGGAGCGGATACGCAGTATTTT CASSLEAGADTQYF
NA TRBD1 16 TRBJ2-1 TRBV10-3 TGTGCCATCAGTGGCCGAACAGGGGAACACTACAATGAGCAGTTCTTC CAISGRTGEHYNEQFF
NA NA 15 TRBJ1-3 TRBV3-1/TRBV3-2 TGTGCCAGCAGCCAAGAGGGGGGGGCTGGAAACACCATATATTTT CASSQEGGAGNTIYF
NA NA 12 TRBJ2-1 TRBV20-1 TGCAGTGCTAGTTCCGAGCCCAATGAGCAGTTCTTC CSASSEPNEQFF
NA NA 20 TRBJ2-7 TRBV4-1 TGCGCCAGCAGCCGCCAAGTATTTAGCGGAGATAAGGTGAGCTCCTACGAGCAGTACTTC CASSRQVFSGDKVSSYEQYF
NA TRBD1 13 TRBJ1-1 TRBV7-2 TGTGCCAGCAGCCCATACGGACAGGGCGGAGCTTTCTTT CASSPYGQGGAFF
NA NA 10 TRBJ1-2 TRBV30 TGTGCCTGGACAGATGATGGCTACACCTTC CAWTDDGYTF
NA TRBD2 13 TRBJ2-3 TRBV29-1 TGCAGCGCCCGGACTAGGTCGACAGATACGCAGTATTTT CSARTRSTDTQYF
few TRBD2 17 TRBJ2-2 TRBV11-2 TGTGCCAGCAGCTTAGAATTAGCGGGGGTCCTCACCGGGGAGCTGTTTTTT CASSLELAGVLTGELFF